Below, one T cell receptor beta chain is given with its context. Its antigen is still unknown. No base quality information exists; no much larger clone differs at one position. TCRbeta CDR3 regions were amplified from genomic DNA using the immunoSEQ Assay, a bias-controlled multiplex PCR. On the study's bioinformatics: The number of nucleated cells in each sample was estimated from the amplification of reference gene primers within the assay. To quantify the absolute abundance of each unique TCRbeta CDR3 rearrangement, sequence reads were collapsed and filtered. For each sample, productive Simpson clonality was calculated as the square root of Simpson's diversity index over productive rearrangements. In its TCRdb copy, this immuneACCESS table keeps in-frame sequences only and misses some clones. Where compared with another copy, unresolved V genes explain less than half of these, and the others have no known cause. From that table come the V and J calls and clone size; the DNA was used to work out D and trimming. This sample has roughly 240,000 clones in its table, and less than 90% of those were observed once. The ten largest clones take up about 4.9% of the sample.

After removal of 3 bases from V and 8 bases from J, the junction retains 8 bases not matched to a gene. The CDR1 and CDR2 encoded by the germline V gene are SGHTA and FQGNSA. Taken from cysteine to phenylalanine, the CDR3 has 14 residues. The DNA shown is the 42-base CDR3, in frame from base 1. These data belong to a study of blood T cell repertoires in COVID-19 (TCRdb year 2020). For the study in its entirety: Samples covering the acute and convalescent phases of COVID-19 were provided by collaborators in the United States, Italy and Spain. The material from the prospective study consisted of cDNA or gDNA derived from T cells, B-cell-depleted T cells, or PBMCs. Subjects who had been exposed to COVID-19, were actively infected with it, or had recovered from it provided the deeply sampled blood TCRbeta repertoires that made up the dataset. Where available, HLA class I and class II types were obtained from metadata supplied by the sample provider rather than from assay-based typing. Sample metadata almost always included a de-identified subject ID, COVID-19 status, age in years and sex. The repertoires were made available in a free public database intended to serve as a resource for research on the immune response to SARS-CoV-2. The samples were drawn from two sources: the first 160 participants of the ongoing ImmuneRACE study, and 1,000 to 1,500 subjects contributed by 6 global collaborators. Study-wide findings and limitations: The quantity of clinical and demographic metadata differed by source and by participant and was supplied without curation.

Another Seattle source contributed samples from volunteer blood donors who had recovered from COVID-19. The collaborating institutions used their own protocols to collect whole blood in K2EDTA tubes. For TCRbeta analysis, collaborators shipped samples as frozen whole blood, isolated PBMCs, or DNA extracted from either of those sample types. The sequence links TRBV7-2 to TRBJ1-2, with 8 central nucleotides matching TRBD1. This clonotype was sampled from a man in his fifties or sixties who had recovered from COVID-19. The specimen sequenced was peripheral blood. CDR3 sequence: CASSLNGQGGGYTF. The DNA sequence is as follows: TGTGCCAGCAGCTTGAACGGACAGGGTGGGGGCTACACCTTC.